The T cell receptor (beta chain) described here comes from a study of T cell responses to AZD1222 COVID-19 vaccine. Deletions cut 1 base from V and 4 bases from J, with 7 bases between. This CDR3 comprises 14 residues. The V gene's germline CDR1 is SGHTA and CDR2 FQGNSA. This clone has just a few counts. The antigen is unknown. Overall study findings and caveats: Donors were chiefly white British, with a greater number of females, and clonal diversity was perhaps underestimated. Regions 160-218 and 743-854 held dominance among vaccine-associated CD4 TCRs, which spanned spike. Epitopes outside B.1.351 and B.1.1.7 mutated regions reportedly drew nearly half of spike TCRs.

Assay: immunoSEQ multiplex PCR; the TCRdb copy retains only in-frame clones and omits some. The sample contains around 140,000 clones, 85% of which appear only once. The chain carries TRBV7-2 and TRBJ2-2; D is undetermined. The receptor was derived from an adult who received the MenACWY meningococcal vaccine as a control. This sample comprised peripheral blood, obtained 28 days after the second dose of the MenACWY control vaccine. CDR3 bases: TGTGCCAGCAGCTTAGGCAGACCCACCGGGGAGCTGTTTTTT. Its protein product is CASSLGRPTGELFF. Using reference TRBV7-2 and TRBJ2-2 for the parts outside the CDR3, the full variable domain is GAGVSQSPSNKVTEKGKDVELRCDPISGHTALYWYRQSLGQGLEFLIYFQGNSAPDKSGLPSDRFSAERTGGSVSTLTIQRTQQEDSAVYLCASSLGRPTGELFFGEGSRLTVL.